This T cell receptor (beta chain) was captured by sequencing in a study of cytomegalovirus exposure and HLA in healthy donors. Comments on this clone: Antigen unknown.

Here immunoSEQ multiplex PCR was the method, and the copy in TCRdb shows in-frame clones only, minus some. The sample has over 250,000 clones, approximately 86% seen once. The germline gives CDR1 SGHDN, CDR2 FVKESK. The CDR3 loop spans 14 amino acids. The V end was cut by 4 bases, the J end by 3 bases, with 12 bases between. Whole-study findings and limits: Later, an analysis found that TCR clusters from the first cohort tended to co-occur in the 95 to 150 validation repertoires. The study listed approximately 160 cytomegalovirus-associated TCR beta chains.

Sequences were obtained from PBMCs. The chain employs TRBV14 and TRBJ1-2; the D is unclear. This sequence originates from a woman aged 18 to 35 in good health and CMV-seronegative. CDR3 protein: CASSPLYGDYGYTF. The CDR3 bases are TGTGCCAGCAGCCCCCTATACGGGGACTATGGCTACACCTTC.